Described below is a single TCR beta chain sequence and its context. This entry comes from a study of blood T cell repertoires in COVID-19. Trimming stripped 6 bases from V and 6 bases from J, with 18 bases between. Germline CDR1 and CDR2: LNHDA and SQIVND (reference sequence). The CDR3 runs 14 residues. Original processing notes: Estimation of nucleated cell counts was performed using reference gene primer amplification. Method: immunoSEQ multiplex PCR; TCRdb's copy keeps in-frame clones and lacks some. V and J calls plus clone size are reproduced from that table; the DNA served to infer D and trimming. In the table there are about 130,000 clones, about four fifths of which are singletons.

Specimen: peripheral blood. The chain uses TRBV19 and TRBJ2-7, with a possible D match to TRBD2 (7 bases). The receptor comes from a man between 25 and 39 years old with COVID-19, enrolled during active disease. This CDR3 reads CASSPSGDYGEQYF. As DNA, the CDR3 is TGTGCCAGTAGCCCCTCAGGGGACTACGGCGAGCAGTACTTC.